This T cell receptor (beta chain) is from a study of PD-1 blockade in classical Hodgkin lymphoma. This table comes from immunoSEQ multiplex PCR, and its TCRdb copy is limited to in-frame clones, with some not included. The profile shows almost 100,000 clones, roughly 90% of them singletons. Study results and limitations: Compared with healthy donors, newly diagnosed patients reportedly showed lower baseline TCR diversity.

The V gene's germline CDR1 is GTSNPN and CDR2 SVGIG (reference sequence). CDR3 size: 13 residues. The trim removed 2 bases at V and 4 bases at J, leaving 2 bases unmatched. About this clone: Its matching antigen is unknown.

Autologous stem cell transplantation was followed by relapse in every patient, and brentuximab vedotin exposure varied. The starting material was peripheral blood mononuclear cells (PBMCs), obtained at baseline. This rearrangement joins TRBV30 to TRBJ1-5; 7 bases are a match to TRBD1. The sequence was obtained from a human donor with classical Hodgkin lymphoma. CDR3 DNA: TGTGCCTGGAGTACACAGGGGAATCAGCCCCAGCATTTT. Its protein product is CAWSTQGNQPQHF.